This T cell receptor beta chain was captured in a study of cytomegalovirus exposure and HLA in healthy donors. Study background: Among around 180 million T cells, an earlier analysis found roughly 100 million unique TCR beta sequences.

Concerning this clone itself: What it binds is not known.

The CDR3 totals 16 residues. The V and J ends lost 6 bases and 0 bases, in that order; junction bases with no gene match: 10. Germline V gene data show CDR1 as SNHLY and CDR2 as FYNNEI. Study-level results: The classifier reportedly diagnosed cytomegalovirus status with high sensitivity and specificity. TCR beta chain V- and J-gene trimming was linked, in a later analysis, to a missense variant in DCLRE1C.

60 Vbeta and 13 Jbeta primers were used in PCR. Sequencing was performed with immunoSEQ multiplex PCR; in TCRdb, only in-frame clones are kept and a portion is missing. The data contain 130,000 or so clones, approximately 82% of them seen just once; the ten biggest clones take up around 2%. The specimen sequenced was PBMCs. The clonotype originates from a woman in her 40s in good health and CMV-seronegative. This chain connects TRBV2 to TRBJ1-2, with 7 nucleotides matching TRBD1. In DNA form, the CDR3 reads TGTGCCAGCAGGGAGGGACAGCGGAATACTAACTATGGCTACACCTTC. Its translation is CASREGQRNTNYGYTF.